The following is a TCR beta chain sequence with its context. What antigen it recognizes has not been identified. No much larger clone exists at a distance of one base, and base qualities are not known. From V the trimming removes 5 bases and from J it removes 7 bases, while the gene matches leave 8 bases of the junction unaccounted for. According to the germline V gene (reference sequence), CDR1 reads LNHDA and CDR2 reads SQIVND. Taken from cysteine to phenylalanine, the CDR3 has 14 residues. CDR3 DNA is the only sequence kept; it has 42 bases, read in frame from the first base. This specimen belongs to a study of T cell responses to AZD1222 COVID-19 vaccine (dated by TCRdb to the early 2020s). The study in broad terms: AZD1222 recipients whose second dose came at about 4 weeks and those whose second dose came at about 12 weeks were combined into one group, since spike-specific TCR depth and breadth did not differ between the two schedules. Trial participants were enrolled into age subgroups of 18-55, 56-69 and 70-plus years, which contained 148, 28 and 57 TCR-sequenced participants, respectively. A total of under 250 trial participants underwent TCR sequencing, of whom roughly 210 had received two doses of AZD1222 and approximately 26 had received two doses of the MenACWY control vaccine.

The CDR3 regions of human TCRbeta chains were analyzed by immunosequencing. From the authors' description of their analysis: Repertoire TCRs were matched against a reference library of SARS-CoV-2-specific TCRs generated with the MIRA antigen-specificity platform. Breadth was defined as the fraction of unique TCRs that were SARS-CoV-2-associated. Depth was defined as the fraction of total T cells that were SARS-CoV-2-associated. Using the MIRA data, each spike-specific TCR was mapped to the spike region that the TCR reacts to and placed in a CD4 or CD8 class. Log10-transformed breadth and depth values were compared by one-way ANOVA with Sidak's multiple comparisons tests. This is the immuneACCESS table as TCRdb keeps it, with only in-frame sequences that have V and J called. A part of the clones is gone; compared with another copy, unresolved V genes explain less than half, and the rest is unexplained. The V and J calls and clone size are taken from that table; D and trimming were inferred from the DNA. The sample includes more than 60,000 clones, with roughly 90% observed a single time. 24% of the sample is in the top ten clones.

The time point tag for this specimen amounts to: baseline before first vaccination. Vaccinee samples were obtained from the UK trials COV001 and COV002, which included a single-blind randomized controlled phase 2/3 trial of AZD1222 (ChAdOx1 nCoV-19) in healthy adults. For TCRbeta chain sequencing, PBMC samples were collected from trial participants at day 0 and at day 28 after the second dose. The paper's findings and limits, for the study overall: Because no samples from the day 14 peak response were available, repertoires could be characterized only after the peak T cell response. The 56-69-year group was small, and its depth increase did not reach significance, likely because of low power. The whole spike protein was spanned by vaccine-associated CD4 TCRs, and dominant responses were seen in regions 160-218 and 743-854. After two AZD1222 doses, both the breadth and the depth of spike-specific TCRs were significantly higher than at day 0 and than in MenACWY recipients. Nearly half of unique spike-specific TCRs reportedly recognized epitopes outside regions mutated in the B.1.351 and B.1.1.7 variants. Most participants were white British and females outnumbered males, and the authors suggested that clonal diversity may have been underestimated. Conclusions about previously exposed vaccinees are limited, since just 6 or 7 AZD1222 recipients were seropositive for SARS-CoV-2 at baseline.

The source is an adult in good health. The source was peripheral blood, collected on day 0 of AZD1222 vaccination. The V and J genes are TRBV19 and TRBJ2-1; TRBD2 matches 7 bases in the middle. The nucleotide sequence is TGTGCCAGTAGTGCCACCCAACTAGCGAATGAGCAGTTCTTC. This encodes CASSATQLANEQFF.